This TCR beta chain was profiled in a study of CD8 T cells in ankylosing spondylitis. General study results and limits: A motif in TCR beta, a set of about 8 highly homologous variants, appeared characteristic of ankylosing spondylitis blood. Significantly higher representation of disease-linked clones was reported for matched ankylosing spondylitis synovial fluid.

Concerning this clonotype itself: Its matching antigen is unknown.

V dropped 5 bases and J dropped 3 bases, with 8 bases sitting between them. This CDR3 region has 11 residues. Germline CDR1 is GTSNPN and CDR2 is SVGIG (reference sequence). Library preparation for TCR beta used quantitative 5'-RACE with molecular barcodes. TCRdb re-called the 5' RACE reads with MiXCR, one entry per CDR3 protein. The data hold 300,000 to 400,000 distinct CDR3 sequences, with 20% to 25% observed a single time. The chain couples TRBV30 to TRBJ2-7; D not resolved. The receptor was derived from a male donor with ankylosing spondylitis or in good health (not recorded which). The sequencing input was blood, either unsorted or a sorted T cell fraction (not recorded which). The CDR3 sequence: CAWELDYEQYF. As DNA, the CDR3 is TGTGCCTGGGAGCTGGACTACGAGCAGTACTTC.